Sequencing of this T cell receptor beta chain was carried out in a study of T-cell reconstitution after alpha-beta-depleted transplantation in children. Unique molecular identifiers were incorporated into the prepared TCRbeta library. TCRdb analysed the PCR reads with MiXCR anew, one entry per CDR3 protein. The sample lists roughly 350,000 distinct CDR3 sequences, over 9% occurring once. The receptor comes from a human donor who donated a stem cell graft to a child with acute lymphoblastic leukemia. This material consisted of PBMCs from the stem cell graft donor, taken from the stem cell graft.

CDR3 region: CASSGGKTYLREQFF. The DNA for the CDR3 is TGTGCCAGCAGTGGGGGGAAGACCTATTTACGTGAGCAGTTCTTC. J is TRBJ2-1 and V is TRBV2; the D gene could be TRBD1 or TRBD2 (5 bases each). Germline V gene sequence: CDR1 SNHLY, CDR2 FYNNEI. V was cut by 4 bases and J by 9 bases, with 19 bases left in between. This CDR3 has 15 amino acids.